The 30 T cell receptor beta chains given below trace back to one sample, sequenced in a study of blood T cell repertoires in COVID-19. TCRdb keeps only in-frame clones here, not all; method: immunoSEQ multiplex PCR. The table has under 450,000 clones, roughly nine tenths seen once. Sequencing was done on a sample of PBMCs or T cells enriched from blood (not recorded which). The receptors here all came from a woman between 35 and 50 years old who had been exposed to COVID-19.

V gene TRBV10-3 combines with J gene TRBJ2-2; 7 bases are shared with TRBD2. CDR3 size: 15 residues. The germline gives CDR1 ENHRY, CDR2 SYGVKD. Trimming cost V 1 base and J 7 bases; bases outside gene matches: 6. The CDR3, as DNA: TGTGCCATCAGTGAGTTTGCGGGAGCGGTCGGGGAGCTGTTTTTT. Encoded protein: CAISEFAGAVGELFF.

The DNA of the CDR3 is TGTGCCAGCAGCTTGGTTCTAGCCAGCTCGGTGGATACGCAGTATTTT. It encodes CASSLVLASSVDTQYF. The V and J genes are TRBV5-5 and TRBJ2-3; perhaps TRBD2 as D (5 bases). Trimming took off 0 bases at V and 6 bases at J, with 17 bases between the two ends. The CDR3 extends over 16 amino acids. Germline CDR1 is SGHKS and CDR2 is YYEKEE (reference sequence).

CDR3 sequence (DNA): TGTGCCACCAGGGGCAGAAGCTATGGCTACACCTTC. Its protein product is CATRGRSYGYTF. This sequence joins TRBV24-1 and TRBJ1-2; no definite D call. Trimming shortened V by 7 bases and J by 4 bases, and 9 bases separated the two germline ends. CDR3 length equals 12 residues. The V gene's germline CDR1 is KGHDR and CDR2 SFDVKD.

V gene TRBV4-3 combines with J gene TRBJ1-2, with 9 bases that match TRBD1. The CDR3 consists of 13 residues. CDR1 is LGHNA, CDR2 YSLEER, per germline. J was trimmed by 6 bases and V by 4 bases; bases with no gene match: 3. CDR3 nucleotides: TGCGCCAGCAGCCCTAGACAGGGGGATGGCTACACCTTC. Amino acid sequence: CASSPRQGDGYTF.

The V call is TRBV30, the J call TRBJ1-5; the D gene is possibly TRBD1 (5 bases). Trimming stripped 4 bases from V and 0 bases from J, with 7 bases between. Germline V CDR1 and CDR2: GTSNPN, SVGIG (reference sequence). The CDR3 totals 13 residues. CDR3 sequence (DNA): TGTGCCTGGACAGGGAATAGCAATCAGCCCCAGCATTTT. It encodes CAWTGNSNQPQHF.

J is TRBJ1-1 and V is TRBV13; a weak D match, TRBD1 (6 bases). Germline V CDR1 and CDR2: PRHDT, FYEKMQ (reference sequence). The CDR3 sequence is 11 residues long. The germline V and J ends were trimmed by 7 bases and 7 bases, with 10 bases remaining between them. In DNA, the CDR3 is TGTGCCAGCACCCAGGGGCATGAAGCTTTCTTT. This translates into CASTQGHEAFF.

The chain uses TRBV28 and TRBJ1-6; 9 bases fit TRBD1. The V segment lost 6 bases and the J segment 9 bases; nucleotides outside the gene matches: 12. This CDR3 has 16 residues. Per the germline V gene, CDR1 is MDHEN and CDR2 is SYDVKM. Here the CDR3 reads CASSRNRGLIRSPLHF. CDR3 nucleotides: TGTGCCAGCAGCCGCAACAGGGGGCTGATTCGTTCACCCCTCCACTTT.

This clone was picked up one time. This chain uses TRBV19 with TRBJ2-3, with 12 bases lining up with TRBD2. CDR1 LNHDA and CDR2 SQIVND come from the germline V gene (reference sequence). J lost 0 bases, V lost 3 bases, and 1 base had no gene match. This CDR3 comprises 16 residues. The CDR3 DNA is TGTGCCAGTAGTATGCTAGCGGGAGGGAGCACAGATACGCAGTATTTT. This translates into CASSMLAGGSTDTQYF.

The chain employs TRBV4-3 and TRBJ1-1, with 7 bases lining up with TRBD1. This CDR3 spans 15 amino acids. Germline lookup yields CDR1 LGHNA and CDR2 YSLEER. Unmatched junction bases numbered 15, after V lost 4 bases and J lost 10 bases. DNA for the CDR3: TGCGCCAGCAGCCCCCAACCCGCAACAGGGGAAGGAGCTTTCTTT. Its translation: CASSPQPATGEGAFF.

The V call is TRBV19, the J call TRBJ2-1; 10 bases are shared with TRBD1. The V and J ends lost 3 bases and 3 bases, in that order; junction bases with no gene match: 2. Germline V gene sequence: CDR1 LNHDA, CDR2 SQIVND (reference sequence). The CDR3 covers 15 residues. The CDR3 reads CASSIGTGVYNEQFF. The CDR3, as DNA: TGTGCCAGTAGTATCGGGACAGGGGTCTACAATGAGCAGTTCTTC.

The gene calls are TRBV29-1 and TRBJ1-1; D may be TRBD1 (5 bases). Deletions cut 6 bases from V and 0 bases from J, with 11 bases between. The CDR3 extends over 13 amino acids. From germline, CDR1 is SQVTM and CDR2 ANQGSEA. The DNA of the CDR3 is TGCAGCGTGGAAACAGGTATGAACACTGAAGCTTTCTTT. Translating it yields CSVETGMNTEAFF.

Notes on this clone: At one end the junction does not follow the germline gene, possibly because of a read error. The rearrangement uses TRBV2 and TRBJ2-7; D gene uncertain. Germline CDR1 and CDR2: SNHLY and FYNNEI. The CDR3 covers 13 residues. The CDR3 loop is CASSGTASSEQYF. CDR3 bases: TGTGCCAGCAGTGGCACAGCCTCCTCCGAGCAGTACTTC.

The chain is built from TRBV5-1 and TRBJ2-7; 9 bases match TRBD1. The CDR3 contains 15 residues. V was pared by 0 bases and J by 6 bases, with 7 bases of the junction left unmatched. Germline values: CDR1 SGHRS, CDR2 YFSETQ. The CDR3 region is CASSLVRTGASEQYF. The CDR3, as DNA: TGCGCCAGCAGCTTGGTCCGGACAGGGGCAAGCGAGCAGTACTTC.

V and J are TRBV18 and TRBJ1-4; D unclear. The germline V and J ends were trimmed by 4 bases and 5 bases, with 11 bases remaining between them. Germline V gives CDR1 KGHSH, CDR2 LQKENI. The CDR3 has 14 residues. Here the CDR3 reads CASSQSTGNEKLFF. In nucleotides, the CDR3 is TGTGCCAGCTCACAATCGACGGGAAATGAAAAACTGTTTTTT.

The sample holds a few counts of this clone. The chain recombines TRBV6-1 with TRBJ1-2; D is undetermined. V was trimmed by 0 bases and J by 4 bases, leaving 9 bases between them. Germline CDR1 is MNHNS and CDR2 is SASEGT. The CDR3 is 14 residues long. The CDR3 sequence is CASSEAGESYGYTF. CDR3 DNA: TGTGCCAGCAGTGAAGCGGGAGAGAGCTATGGCTACACCTTC.

This chain links TRBV19 with TRBJ1-6; D is uncertain. Trimming took off 3 bases at V and 0 bases at J, with 12 bases between the two ends. In germline, CDR1 is LNHDA, CDR2 SQIVND (reference sequence). The CDR3 extends over 17 amino acids. CDR3 region: CASSILWASSYNSPLHF. The CDR3 coding sequence is TGTGCCAGTAGTATTCTCTGGGCGAGCTCCTATAATTCACCCCTCCACTTT.

This chain links TRBV20-1 with TRBJ2-3; no clear D. V was cut by 6 bases and J by 3 bases, with 7 bases left in between. The CDR3 extends over 11 amino acids. CDR1 is DFQATT and CDR2 is SNEGSKA in the germline V gene (reference sequence). This chain's CDR3 is CSALWTDTQYF. CDR3 nucleotides: TGCAGTGCGCTATGGACAGATACGCAGTATTTT.

The chain links TRBV11-2 to TRBJ1-1, with D possibly matching TRBD1 (6 bases). Trimming removed 5 bases from V and 1 base from J, with 11 bases in between. In germline, CDR1 is SGHAT, CDR2 FQNNGV. The CDR3 is made up of 14 amino acids. CDR3 DNA: TGTGCCAGCAGCCCGGTAGGGGGGAACACTGAAGCTTTCTTT. It is translated as CASSPVGGNTEAFF.

CDR3 loop: CASSQVTGGNEQFF. CDR3 coding DNA: TGTGCCAGCTCACAGGTTACAGGGGGCAATGAGCAGTTCTTC. This chain uses TRBV18 with TRBJ2-1, with 8 bases lining up with TRBD1. With 4 bases clipped from V and 6 bases from J, the junction kept 5 bases outside the gene matches. The CDR3 totals 14 residues. From germline, CDR1 is KGHSH and CDR2 LQKENI.

The CDR3 is CASSALTGTGGEKLFF. The CDR3 DNA reads as TGTGCCAGCAGTGCCTTAACCGGGACTGGGGGAGAAAAACTGTTTTTT. The chain links TRBV6-6 to TRBJ1-4, with D possibly being TRBD1 (5 bases). Trimming removed 5 bases at V and 8 bases at J, with 21 bases between. Germline V CDR1 and CDR2: MNHNY, SVGAGI (reference sequence). CDR3 length: 16 residues.

The chain carries TRBV2 and TRBJ1-1; 9 bases fit TRBD1. J was trimmed by 7 bases and V by 6 bases; bases with no gene match: 6. Germline CDR1 reads SNHLY; CDR2 reads FYNNEI. CDR3 length equals 13 residues. CDR3 loop: CASRHRGRGEAFF. The CDR3 bases are TGTGCCAGCAGACACAGGGGGCGGGGTGAAGCTTTCTTT.

This chain joins TRBV3-1 (or the pseudogene TRBV3-2) and TRBJ1-1; possibly TRBD1 for D (6 bases). Trimming removed 4 bases at V and 1 base at J, with 10 bases between. The CDR3 extends over 14 amino acids. The V gene's germline CDR1 is LGHDT and CDR2 YNNKEL (reference sequence). The CDR3 loop reads CASSLGTTNTEAFF. CDR3 sequence (DNA): TGTGCCAGCAGCCTCGGGACAACGAACACTGAAGCTTTCTTT.

The V and J genes are TRBV19 and TRBJ1-1, with a tentative D call TRBD1 (5 bases). Between the trimmed V and J ends, which lost 5 bases and 0 bases, there was a span of 16 bases. CDR3 length equals 16 residues. Germline V gene data show CDR1 as LNHDA and CDR2 as SQIVND (reference sequence). The CDR3: CASSREVGLLNTEAFF. The CDR3 DNA is TGTGCCAGTAGTCGCGAAGTGGGACTTTTGAACACTGAAGCTTTCTTT.

In nucleotides, the CDR3 is TGTGCCTGGACGGACAGGGGCAAGGGCTACACCTTC. Translation gives CAWTDRGKGYTF. The V call is TRBV30, the J call TRBJ1-2; 9 bases are a match to TRBD1. With 4 bases clipped from V and 8 bases from J, the junction kept 5 bases outside the gene matches. Germline-derived CDR1 and CDR2 are GTSNPN and SVGIG (reference sequence). The CDR3 runs 12 residues.

This sequence joins TRBV7-9 and TRBJ1-1; D not certain. V shed 3 bases and J shed 1 base, with 6 bases lying between them. The CDR3 spans 13 residues. Germline CDR1 SEHNR, CDR2 FQNEAQ (reference sequence). As DNA, the CDR3 is TGTGCCAGCAGCTTCCGGGAGAACACTGAAGCTTTCTTT. Translation: CASSFRENTEAFF.

The rearrangement uses TRBV4-1 and TRBJ2-1; D may be TRBD1 (6 bases). The CDR3 consists of 16 residues. V gave up 3 bases and J gave up 9 bases, with 21 bases separating them. CDR1 is MGHRA and CDR2 is YSYEKL in the germline V gene. CDR3: CASSHPDMTGGGEQFF. The CDR3 DNA reads as TGCGCCAGCAGCCACCCCGATATGACAGGAGGAGGTGAGCAGTTCTTC.

This clone came up once. The V and J genes are TRBV18 and TRBJ1-1; D might be TRBD1 (5 bases). The CDR3 has 13 amino acids. The germline V gene has CDR1 KGHSH and CDR2 LQKENI. Between the trimmed V and J ends, which lost 2 bases and 5 bases, there was a span of 9 bases. The CDR3: CASSPSKGTEAFF. The CDR3 DNA sequence: TGTGCCAGCTCACCATCCAAGGGGACTGAAGCTTTCTTT.

The rearrangement uses TRBV5-1 and TRBJ2-1, with D unresolved. Germline V gene lookup returns CDR1 SGHRS and CDR2 YFSETQ. Trimming cost V 1 base and J 2 bases, with 7 bases left between them. The CDR3 length is 14 residues. CDR3 nucleotides: TGCGCCAGCAGCTTGCCGCAGGCCTACAATGAGCAGTTCTTC. As protein: CASSLPQAYNEQFF.

This rearrangement joins TRBV7-8 to TRBJ1-6, with a possible D match to TRBD1 (5 bases). Trimming pared 3 bases from V and 5 bases from J, leaving 17 bases between. The CDR3 loop spans 17 amino acids. Germline CDR1 is SGHVS and CDR2 is FQNEAQ. DNA of the CDR3: TGTGCCAGCAGCTTTCGGGCAAGACAGCTTGATAATTCACCCCTCCACTTT. Its translation: CASSFRARQLDNSPLHF.

This chain joins TRBV7-3 and TRBJ2-2, with 7 bases aligning to TRBD1. The CDR3 totals 15 residues. V was clipped by 5 bases and J by 5 bases; unmatched bases: 8. Germline V gene sequence: CDR1 SGHTA, CDR2 FQGTGA. The CDR3 DNA sequence: TGTGCCAGCAGCCCCCACAGGGGCAGAACCGGGGAGCTGTTTTTT. Translated: CASSPHRGRTGELFF.